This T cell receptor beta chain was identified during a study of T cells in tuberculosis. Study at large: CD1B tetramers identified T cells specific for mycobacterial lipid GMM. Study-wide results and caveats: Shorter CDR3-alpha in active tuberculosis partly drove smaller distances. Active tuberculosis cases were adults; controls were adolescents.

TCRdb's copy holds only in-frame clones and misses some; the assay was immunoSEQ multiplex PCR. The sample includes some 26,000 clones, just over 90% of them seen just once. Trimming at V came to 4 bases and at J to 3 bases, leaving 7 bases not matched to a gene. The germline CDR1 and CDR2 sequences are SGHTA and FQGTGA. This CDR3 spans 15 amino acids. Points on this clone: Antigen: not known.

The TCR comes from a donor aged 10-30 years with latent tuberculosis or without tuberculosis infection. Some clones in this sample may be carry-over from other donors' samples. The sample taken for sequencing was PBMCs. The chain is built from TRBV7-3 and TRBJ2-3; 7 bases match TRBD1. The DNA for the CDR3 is TGTGCCAGCAGCTCCTCCGACAGGGCTACAGATACGCAGTATTTT. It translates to CASSSSDRATDTQYF.